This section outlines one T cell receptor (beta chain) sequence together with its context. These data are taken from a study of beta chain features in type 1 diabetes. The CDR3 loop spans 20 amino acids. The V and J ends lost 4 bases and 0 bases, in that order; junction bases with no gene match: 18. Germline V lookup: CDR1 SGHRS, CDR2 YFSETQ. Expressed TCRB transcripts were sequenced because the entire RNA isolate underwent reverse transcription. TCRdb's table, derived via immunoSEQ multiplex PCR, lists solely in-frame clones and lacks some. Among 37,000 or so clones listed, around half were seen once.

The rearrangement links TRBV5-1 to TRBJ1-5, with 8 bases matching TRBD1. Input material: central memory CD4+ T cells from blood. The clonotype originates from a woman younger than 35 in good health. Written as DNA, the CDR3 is TGCGCCAGCAGCCTCTCCAGGGGGCCGGGCCGTCCTTATAGCAATCAGCCCCAGCATTTT. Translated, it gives CASSLSRGPGRPYSNQPQHF.